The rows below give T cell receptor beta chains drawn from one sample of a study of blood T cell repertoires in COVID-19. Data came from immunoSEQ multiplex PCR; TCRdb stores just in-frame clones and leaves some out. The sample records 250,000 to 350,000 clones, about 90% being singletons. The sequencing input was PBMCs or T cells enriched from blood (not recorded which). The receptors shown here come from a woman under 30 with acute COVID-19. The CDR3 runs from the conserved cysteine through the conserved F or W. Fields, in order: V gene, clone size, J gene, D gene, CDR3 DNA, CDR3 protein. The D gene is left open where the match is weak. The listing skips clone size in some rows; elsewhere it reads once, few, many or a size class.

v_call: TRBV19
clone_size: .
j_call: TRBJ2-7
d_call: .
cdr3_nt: TGTGCCAGTAGTACCCCCGGGAAACCCATCGAGCAGTACTTC
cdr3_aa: CASSTPGKPIEQYF

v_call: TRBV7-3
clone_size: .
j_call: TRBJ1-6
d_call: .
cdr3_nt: TGTGCCAGCAGCTTAAGGTTAGGAGGGTTGAGCTCCTATAATTCACCCCTCCACTTT
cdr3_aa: CASSLRLGGLSSYNSPLHF

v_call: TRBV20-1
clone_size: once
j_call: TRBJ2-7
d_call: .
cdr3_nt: TGCAGTGCTAGGGAGGCCTACGAGCAGTACTTC
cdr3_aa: CSAREAYEQYF

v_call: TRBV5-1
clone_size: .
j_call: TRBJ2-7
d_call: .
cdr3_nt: TGCGCCAGCAGCTTGGCGACGGGTCCTAGCTCCTACGAGCAGTACTTC
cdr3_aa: CASSLATGPSSYEQYF

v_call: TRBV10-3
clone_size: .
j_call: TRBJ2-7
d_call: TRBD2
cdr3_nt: TGTGCCATCAGTGTTGCGGGAGCCGGTCCATCCGAGCAGTACTTC
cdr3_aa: CAISVAGAGPSEQYF

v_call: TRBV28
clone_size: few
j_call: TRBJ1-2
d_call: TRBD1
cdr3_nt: TGTGCCAGCAGTTTCACGGGACAGGAGTATGGCTACACCTTC
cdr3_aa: CASSFTGQEYGYTF

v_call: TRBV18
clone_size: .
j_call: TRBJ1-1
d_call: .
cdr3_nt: TGTGCCAGCTCCCGGACAGTGAACACTGAAGCTTTCTTT
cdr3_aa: CASSRTVNTEAFF

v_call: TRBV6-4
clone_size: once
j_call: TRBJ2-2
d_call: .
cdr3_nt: TGTGCCAGCAGTGACTCGATCGGGGCCGGGGAGCTGTTTTTT
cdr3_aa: CASSDSIGAGELFF

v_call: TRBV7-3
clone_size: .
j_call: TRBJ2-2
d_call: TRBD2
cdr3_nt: TGTGCCAGCAGCCCGGGGGGACTGTCGAACACCGGGGAGCTGTTTTTT
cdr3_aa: CASSPGGLSNTGELFF

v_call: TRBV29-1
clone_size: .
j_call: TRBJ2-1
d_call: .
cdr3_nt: TGCAGCGTTGATCTCCCTTCCGGGTATGAGCAGTTCTTC
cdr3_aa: CSVDLPSGYEQFF

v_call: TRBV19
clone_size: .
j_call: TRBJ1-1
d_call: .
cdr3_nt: TGTGCCAGTCAGACAGGTAACACTGAAGCTTTCTTT
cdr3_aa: CASQTGNTEAFF

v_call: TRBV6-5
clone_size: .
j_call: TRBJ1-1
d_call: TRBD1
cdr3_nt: TGTGCCAGCAGTTCCACCGGGACAGAGAACACTGAAGCTTTCTTT
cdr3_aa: CASSSTGTENTEAFF

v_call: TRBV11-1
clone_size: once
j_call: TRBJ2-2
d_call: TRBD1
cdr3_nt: TGTGCCAGCAGCTCGACCTGGGACAGGGTAGCCGGGGAGCTGTTTTTT
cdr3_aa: CASSSTWDRVAGELFF

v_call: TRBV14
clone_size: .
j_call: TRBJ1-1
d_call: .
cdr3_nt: TGTGCCAGCAGCGTTCAAGGGGCTAGTATCTCTGAAGCTTTCTTT
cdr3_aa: CASSVQGASISEAFF

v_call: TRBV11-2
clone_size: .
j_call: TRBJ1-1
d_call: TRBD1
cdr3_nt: TGTGCCAGCAGCCTCCTGAGGGACAGCGAAGCTTTCTTT
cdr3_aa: CASSLLRDSEAFF

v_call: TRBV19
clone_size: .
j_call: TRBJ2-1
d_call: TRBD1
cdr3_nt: TGTGCCAGTAGTAAGAACAGGGGGACCTTTGGGGATGAGCAGTTCTTC
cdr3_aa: CASSKNRGTFGDEQFF

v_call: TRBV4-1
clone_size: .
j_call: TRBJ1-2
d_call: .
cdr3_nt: TGCGCCAGCAGCCAAGTAGAGGGCAGAGGATCGTTCTTC
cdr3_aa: CASSQVEGRGSFF

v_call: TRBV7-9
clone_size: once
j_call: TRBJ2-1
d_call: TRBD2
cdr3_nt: TGTGCCAGCAGCTCCCGCCCGGGGAGGGCCACCTACAATGAGCAGTTCTTC
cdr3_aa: CASSSRPGRATYNEQFF

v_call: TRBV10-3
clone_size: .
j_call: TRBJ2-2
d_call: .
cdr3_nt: TGTGCCATCAGAGAACTTGACGGGGGTTGGAACACCGGGGAGCTGTTTTTT
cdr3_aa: CAIRELDGGWNTGELFF

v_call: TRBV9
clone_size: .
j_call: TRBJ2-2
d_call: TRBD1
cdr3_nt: TGTGCCAGCAGCGAACGGGACAGGAATTTTGCGAACACCGGGGAGCTGTTTTTT
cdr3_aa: CASSERDRNFANTGELFF

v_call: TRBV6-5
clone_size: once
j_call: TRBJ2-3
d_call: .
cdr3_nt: TGTGCCTCGGGTCCAGGCACAGATACGCAGTATTTT
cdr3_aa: CASGPGTDTQYF

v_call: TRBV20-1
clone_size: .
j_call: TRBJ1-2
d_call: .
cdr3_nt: TGCAGTGCCGTAAACTATGGCTACACCTTC
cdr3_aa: CSAVNYGYTF

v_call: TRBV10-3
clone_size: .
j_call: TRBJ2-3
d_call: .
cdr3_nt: TGTGCCATCGGGGCAGGGCACACAGATACGCAGTATTTT
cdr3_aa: CAIGAGHTDTQYF

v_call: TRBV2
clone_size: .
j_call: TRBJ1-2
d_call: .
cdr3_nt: TGTGCCAGCAGTGAAGACAGGGTGTGGGGCTACACCTTC
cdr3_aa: CASSEDRVWGYTF

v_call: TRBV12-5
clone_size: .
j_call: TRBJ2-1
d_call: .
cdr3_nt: TGTGCTAGTGGTCCGAGATCAGGGAAGGGGGATGAGCAGTTCTTC
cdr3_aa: CASGPRSGKGDEQFF

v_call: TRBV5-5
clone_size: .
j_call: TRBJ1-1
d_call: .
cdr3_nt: TGTGCCAGCAGCCTAGGGGGAGAGTACGCTGAAGCTTTCTTT
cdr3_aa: CASSLGGEYAEAFF

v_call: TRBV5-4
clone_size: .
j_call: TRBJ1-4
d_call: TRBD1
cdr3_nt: TGTGCCAGCAGGACCGGGACAGGGGACGAAAAACTGTTTTTT
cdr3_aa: CASRTGTGDEKLFF

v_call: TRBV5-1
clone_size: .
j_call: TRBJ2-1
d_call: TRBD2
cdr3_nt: TGCGCCAGCAGTTTAGAACTAGCGGGAGGGTACAATGAGCAGTTCTTC
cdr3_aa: CASSLELAGGYNEQFF

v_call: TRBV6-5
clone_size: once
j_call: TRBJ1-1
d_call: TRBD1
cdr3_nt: TGTGCCAGCAGTTGGACAGGGGGTTTGAACACTGAAGCTTTCTTT
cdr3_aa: CASSWTGGLNTEAFF

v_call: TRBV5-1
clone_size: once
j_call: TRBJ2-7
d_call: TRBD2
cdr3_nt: TGCGCCAGCAGCCGGACTAGCGGGAGTTCCTACGAGCAGTACTTC
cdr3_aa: CASSRTSGSSYEQYF

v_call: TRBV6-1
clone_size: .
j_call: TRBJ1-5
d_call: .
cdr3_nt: TGTGCCAGCAGTGAGGTCAGGGGACGCCAGCCCCAGCATTTT
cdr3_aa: CASSEVRGRQPQHF

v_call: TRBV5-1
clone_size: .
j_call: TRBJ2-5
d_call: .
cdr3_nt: TGCGCCAGCAGCCCAGGGCCCTCGGAGACCCAGTACTTC
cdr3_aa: CASSPGPSETQYF

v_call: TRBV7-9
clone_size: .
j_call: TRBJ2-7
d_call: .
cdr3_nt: TGTGCCAGCAGCTTTGCGGGACTCGTAGATGGCGAGCAGTACTTC
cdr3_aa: CASSFAGLVDGEQYF

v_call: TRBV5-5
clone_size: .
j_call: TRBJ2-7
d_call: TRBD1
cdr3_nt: TGTGCCAGCAGGCAGGACGGAAGGGACAGGGGTCCCTACGAGCAGTACTTC
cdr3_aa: CASRQDGRDRGPYEQYF

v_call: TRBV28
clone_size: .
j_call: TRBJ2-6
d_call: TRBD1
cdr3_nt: TGTGCCAGCAGATCCCCCGGGACAGTCACTCCTGGGGCCAACGTCCTGACTTTC
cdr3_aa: CASRSPGTVTPGANVLTF

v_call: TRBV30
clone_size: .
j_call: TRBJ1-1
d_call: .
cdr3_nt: TGTGCTGTTACACCAGGGCGCACTGAAGCTTTCTTT
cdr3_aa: CAVTPGRTEAFF

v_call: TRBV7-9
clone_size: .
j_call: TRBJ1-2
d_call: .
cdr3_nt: TGTGCCAGTGGCCCACAGGGAGCCTTC
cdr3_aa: CASGPQGAF

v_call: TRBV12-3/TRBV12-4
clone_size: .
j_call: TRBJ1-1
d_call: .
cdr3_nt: TGTGCCAGCATTAGGACAGAGAACACTGAAGCTTTCTTT
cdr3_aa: CASIRTENTEAFF

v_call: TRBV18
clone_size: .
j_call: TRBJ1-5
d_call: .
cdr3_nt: TGTGCCAGCTCGGGGGGGGCGGTCAATCAGCCCCAGCATTTT
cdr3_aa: CASSGGAVNQPQHF

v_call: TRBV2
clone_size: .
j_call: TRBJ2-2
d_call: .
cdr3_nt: TGTGCCAGCAGTGGTCAGGGGTACACCGGGGAGCTGTTTTTT
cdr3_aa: CASSGQGYTGELFF

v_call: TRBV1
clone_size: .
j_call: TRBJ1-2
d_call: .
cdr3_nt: TGCACCAGCAGCCATTACCACCGGGACAGGAACCATGGCTACACCTTC
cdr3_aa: CTSSHYHRDRNHGYTF

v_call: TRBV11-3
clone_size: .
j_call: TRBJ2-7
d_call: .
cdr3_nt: TGTGCCAGCAGCTTACAGGGTAGTTCCAACGAGCAGTACTTC
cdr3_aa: CASSLQGSSNEQYF

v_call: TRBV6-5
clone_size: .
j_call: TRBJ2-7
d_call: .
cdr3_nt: TGTGCCAGCAGTTACTCGAGGGGGGGCTCCTACGAGCAGTACTTC
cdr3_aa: CASSYSRGGSYEQYF

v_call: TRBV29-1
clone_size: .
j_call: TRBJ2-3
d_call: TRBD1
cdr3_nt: TGCAGCGTTTCGACAGGGTTTGGCACAGATACGCAGTATTTT
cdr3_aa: CSVSTGFGTDTQYF

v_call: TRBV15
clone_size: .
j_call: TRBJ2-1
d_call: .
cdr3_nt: TGTGCCACCAGCAGAGATAACGGGGGTATTGGTGAGCAGTTCTTC
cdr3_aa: CATSRDNGGIGEQFF

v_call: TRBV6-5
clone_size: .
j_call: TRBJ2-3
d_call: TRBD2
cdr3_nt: TGTGCCAGCAGCTTACTAGCGACTAGCACAGATACGCAGTATTTT
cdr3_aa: CASSLLATSTDTQYF

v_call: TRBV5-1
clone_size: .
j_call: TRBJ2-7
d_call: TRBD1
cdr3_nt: TGCGCCAGCAGCTGGGTTGTGGGGACAGAGTACGAGCAGTACTTC
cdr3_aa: CASSWVVGTEYEQYF

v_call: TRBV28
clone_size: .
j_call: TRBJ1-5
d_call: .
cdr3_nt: TGTGCCAGCAGTTTACGCCGGGGGGGGAATCAGCCCCAGCATTTT
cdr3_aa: CASSLRRGGNQPQHF

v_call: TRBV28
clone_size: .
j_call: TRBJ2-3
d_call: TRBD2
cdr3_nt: TGTGCCAGCAGTTCCCTGGGACTAGCGGGAGGGCCTGGAAATACGCAGTATTTT
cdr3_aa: CASSSLGLAGGPGNTQYF

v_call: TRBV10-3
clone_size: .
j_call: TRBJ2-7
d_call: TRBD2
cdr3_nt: TGTGCCATCAGGAAAGCGGGGGCCTCGCGCGAGCAGTACTTC
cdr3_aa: CAIRKAGASREQYF

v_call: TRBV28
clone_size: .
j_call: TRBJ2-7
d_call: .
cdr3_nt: TGTGCCAGCAGTTTGAGAGCCGAGCAGTACTTC
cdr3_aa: CASSLRAEQYF

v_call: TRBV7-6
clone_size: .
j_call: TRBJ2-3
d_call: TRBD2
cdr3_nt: TGTGCCAGCAGCTCAAGTCGGACTAGCGGGAGTTCAGATACGCAGTATTTT
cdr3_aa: CASSSSRTSGSSDTQYF

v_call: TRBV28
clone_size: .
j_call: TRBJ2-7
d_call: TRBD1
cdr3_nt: TGTGCCAGCAGCCGGGGACAGACCTACGAGCAGTACTTC
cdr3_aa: CASSRGQTYEQYF

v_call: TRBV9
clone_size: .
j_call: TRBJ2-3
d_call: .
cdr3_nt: TGTGCCAGCAGCACTTCCTTCTCTCTAGCGAATACGCAGTATTTT
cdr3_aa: CASSTSFSLANTQYF

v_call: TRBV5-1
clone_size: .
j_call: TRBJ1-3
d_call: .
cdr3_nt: TGCGCCAGCAGCTTGGGATCCAGCTCTGGAAACACCATATATTTT
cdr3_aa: CASSLGSSSGNTIYF

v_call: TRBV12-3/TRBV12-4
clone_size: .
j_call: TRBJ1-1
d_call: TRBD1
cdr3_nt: TGTGCCAGCAGCCTAGGACAGGTGAAAGCTTTCTTT
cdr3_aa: CASSLGQVKAFF

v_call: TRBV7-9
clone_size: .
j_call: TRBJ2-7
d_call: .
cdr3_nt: TGTGCCAGCAGCTTAAGTGGGCGACCCTACGAGCAGTACTTC
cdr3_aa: CASSLSGRPYEQYF

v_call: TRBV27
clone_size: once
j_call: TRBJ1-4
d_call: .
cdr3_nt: TGTGCCAGCAGTTTATCCCCCGAGGGGGCAACTAATGAAAAACTGTTTTTT
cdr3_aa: CASSLSPEGATNEKLFF

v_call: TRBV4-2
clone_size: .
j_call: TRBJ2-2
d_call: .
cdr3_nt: TGTGCCAGCAGCCAAGATCCCCGAGTACCCGGGGAGCTGTTTTTT
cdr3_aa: CASSQDPRVPGELFF

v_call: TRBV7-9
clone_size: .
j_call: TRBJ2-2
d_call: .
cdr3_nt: TGTGCCAGCAGCCCACTCACCGGGGAGCTGTTTTTT
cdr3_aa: CASSPLTGELFF